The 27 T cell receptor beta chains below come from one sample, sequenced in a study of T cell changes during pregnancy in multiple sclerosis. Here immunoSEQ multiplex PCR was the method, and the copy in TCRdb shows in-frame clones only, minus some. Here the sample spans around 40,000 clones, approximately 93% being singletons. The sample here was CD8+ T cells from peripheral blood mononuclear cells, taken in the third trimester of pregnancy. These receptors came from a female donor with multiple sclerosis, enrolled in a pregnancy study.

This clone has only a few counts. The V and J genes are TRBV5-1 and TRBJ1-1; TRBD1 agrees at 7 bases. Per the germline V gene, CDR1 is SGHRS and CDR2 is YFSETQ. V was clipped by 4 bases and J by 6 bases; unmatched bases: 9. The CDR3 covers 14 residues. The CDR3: CASSKTGSDAEAFF. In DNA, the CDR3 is TGCGCCAGCAGCAAGACAGGGTCCGACGCTGAAGCTTTCTTT.

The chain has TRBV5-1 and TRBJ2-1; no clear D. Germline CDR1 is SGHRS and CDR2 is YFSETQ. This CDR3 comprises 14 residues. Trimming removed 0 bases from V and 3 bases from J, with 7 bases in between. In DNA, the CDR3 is TGCGCCAGCAGCTTGGTCCCTCGCTACAATGAGCAGTTCTTC. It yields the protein CASSLVPRYNEQFF.

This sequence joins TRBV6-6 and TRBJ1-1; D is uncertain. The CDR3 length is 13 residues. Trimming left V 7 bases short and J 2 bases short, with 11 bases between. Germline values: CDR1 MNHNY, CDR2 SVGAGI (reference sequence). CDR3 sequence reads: CASTHSSNTEAFF. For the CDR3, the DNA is TGTGCCAGCACCCACAGCTCAAACACTGAAGCTTTCTTT.

The DNA of the CDR3 is TGTGCCAGCAGGACCGGGGGGGAGCTGTTTTTT. Translating it yields CASRTGGELFF. This sequence joins TRBV14 and TRBJ2-2; D not certain. The V gene's germline CDR1 is SGHDN and CDR2 FVKESK. V was cut by 6 bases and J by 8 bases, with 7 bases left in between. The length of the CDR3 is 11 residues.

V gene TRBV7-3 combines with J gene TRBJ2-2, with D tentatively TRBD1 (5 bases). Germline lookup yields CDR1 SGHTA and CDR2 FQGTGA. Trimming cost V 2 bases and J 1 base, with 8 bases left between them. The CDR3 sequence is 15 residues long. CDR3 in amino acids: CASSLSGQNTGELFF. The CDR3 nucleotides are TGTGCCAGCAGCTTATCCGGACAGAACACCGGGGAGCTGTTTTTT.

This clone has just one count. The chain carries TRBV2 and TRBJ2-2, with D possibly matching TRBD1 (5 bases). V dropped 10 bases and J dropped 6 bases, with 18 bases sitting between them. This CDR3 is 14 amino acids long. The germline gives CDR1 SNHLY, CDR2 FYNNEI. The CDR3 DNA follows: TGTGCCATCCCGGCAGGCAGGGCCGCCGGGGAGCTGTTTTTT. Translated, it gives CAIPAGRAAGELFF.

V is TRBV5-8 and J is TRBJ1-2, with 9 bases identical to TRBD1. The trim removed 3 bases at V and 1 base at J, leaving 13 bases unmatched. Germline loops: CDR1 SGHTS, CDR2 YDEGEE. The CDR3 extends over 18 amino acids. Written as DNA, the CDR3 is TGTGCCAGCAGCTGGCACAACAGGGGGCGCATGGATAACTATGGCTACACCTTC. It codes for CASSWHNRGRMDNYGYTF.

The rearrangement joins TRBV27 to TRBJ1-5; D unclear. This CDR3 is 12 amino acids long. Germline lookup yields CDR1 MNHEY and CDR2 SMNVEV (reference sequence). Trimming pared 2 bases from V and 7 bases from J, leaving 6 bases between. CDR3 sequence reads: CASSLIGQPQHF. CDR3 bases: TGTGCCAGCAGTTTAATTGGCCAGCCCCAGCATTTT.

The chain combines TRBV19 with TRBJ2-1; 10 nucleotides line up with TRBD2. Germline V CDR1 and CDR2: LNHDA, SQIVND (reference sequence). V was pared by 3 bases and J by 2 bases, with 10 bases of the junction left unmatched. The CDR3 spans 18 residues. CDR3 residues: CASSMGTSAAWPYNEQFF. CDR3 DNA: TGTGCCAGTAGTATGGGGACTAGCGCTGCTTGGCCCTACAATGAGCAGTTCTTC.

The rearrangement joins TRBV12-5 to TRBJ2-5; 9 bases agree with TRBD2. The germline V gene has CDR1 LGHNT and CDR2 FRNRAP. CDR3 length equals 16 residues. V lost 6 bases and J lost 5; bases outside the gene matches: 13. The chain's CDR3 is CASGPWVAGELETQYF. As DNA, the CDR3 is TGTGCTAGTGGCCCCTGGGTAGCGGGGGAACTGGAGACCCAGTACTTC.

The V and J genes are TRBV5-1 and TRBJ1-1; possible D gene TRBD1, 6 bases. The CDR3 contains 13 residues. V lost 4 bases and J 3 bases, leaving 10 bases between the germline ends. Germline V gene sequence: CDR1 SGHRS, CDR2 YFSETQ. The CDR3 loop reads CASSLPGDTEAFF. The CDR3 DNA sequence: TGCGCCAGCAGCCTCCCAGGGGACACTGAAGCTTTCTTT.

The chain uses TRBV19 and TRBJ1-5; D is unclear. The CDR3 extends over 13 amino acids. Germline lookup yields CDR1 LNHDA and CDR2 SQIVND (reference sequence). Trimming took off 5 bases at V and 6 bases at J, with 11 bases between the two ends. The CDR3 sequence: CASSPQVTQPQHF. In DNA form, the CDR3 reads TGTGCCAGTAGTCCGCAGGTAACTCAGCCCCAGCATTTT.

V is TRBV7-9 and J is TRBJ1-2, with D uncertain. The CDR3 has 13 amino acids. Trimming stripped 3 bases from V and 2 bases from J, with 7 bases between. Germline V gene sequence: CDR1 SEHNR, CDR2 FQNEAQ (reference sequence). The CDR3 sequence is CASSLAANYGYTF. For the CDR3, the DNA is TGTGCCAGCAGCTTGGCGGCCAACTATGGCTACACCTTC.

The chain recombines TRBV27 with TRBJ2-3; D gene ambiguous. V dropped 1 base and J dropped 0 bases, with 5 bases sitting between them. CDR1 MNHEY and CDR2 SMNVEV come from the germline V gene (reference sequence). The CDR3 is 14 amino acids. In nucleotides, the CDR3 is TGTGCCAGCAGTTTATATGGCAGCACAGATACGCAGTATTTT. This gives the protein CASSLYGSTDTQYF.

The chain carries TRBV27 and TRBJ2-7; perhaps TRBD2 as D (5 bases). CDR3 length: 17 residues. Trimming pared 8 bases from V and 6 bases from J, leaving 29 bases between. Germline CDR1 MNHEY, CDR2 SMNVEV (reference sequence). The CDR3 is CASAALLRAGPPGEQYF. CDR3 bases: TGTGCCAGCGCGGCGCTTCTCCGCGCGGGCCCTCCTGGCGAGCAGTACTTC.

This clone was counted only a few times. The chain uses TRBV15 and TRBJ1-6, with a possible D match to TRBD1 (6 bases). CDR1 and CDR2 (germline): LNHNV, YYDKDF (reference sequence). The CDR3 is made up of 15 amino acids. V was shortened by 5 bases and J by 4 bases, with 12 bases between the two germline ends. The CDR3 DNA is TGTGCCACCAGCGGACGGACAGCTTATAATTCACCCCTCCACTTT. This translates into CATSGRTAYNSPLHF.

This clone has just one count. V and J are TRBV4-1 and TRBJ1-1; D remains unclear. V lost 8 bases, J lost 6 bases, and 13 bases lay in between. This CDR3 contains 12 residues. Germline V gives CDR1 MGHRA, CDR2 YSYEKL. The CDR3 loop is CASSPGGPEAFF. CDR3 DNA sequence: TGCGCCAGCTCTCCGGGAGGCCCTGAAGCTTTCTTT.

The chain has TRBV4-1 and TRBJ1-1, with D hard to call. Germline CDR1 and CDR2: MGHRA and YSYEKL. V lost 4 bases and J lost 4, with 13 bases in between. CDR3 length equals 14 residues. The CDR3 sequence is CASSPTAEATEAFF. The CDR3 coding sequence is TGCGCCAGCAGCCCCACGGCCGAGGCCACTGAAGCTTTCTTT.

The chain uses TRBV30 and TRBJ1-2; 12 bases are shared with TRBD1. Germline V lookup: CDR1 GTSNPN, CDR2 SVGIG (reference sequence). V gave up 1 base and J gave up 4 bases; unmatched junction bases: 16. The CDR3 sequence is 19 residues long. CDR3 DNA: TGTGCCTGGAGTGACCCAATCCGGGACAGGGGGCAGTTTTTCTATGGCTACACCTTC. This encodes CAWSDPIRDRGQFFYGYTF.

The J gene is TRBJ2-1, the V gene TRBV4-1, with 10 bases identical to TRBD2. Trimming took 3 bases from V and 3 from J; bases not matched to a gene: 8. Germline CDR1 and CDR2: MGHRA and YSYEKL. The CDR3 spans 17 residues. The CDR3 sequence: CASSQVSGGYIYNEQFF. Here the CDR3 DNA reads TGCGCCAGCAGCCAGGTTAGCGGGGGGTATATCTACAATGAGCAGTTCTTC.

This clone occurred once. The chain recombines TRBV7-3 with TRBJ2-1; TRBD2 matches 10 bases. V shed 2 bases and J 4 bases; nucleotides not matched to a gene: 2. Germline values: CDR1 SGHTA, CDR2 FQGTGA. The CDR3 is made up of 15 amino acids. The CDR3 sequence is CASSLEAGGYNEQFF. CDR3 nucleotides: TGTGCCAGCAGCTTAGAAGCGGGGGGGTACAATGAGCAGTTCTTC.

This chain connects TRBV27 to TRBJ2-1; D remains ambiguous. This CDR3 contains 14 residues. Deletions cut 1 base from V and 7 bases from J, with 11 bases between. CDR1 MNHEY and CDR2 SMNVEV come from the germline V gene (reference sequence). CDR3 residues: CASSLWAGGNEQFF. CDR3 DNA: TGTGCCAGCAGTTTATGGGCAGGTGGGAATGAGCAGTTCTTC.

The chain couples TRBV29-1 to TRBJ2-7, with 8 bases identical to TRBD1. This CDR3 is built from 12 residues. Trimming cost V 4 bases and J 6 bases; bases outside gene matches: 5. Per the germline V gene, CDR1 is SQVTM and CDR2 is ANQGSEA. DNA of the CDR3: TGCAGCGTTGTAACAGGGGGGATCGAGCAGTACTTC. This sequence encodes CSVVTGGIEQYF.

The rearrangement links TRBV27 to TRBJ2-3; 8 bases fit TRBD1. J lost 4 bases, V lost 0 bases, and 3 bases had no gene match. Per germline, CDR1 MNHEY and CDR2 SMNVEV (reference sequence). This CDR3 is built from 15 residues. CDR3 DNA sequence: TGTGCCAGCAGTTTATCGTCAGGGGGCGCAGATACGCAGTATTTT. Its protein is CASSLSSGGADTQYF.

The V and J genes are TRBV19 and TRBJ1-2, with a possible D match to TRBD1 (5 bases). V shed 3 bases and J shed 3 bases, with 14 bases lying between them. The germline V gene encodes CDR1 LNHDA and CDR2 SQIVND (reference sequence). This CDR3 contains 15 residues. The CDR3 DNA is TGTGCCAGTAGTATCAAGTTCGGGGGGGACTATGGCTACACCTTC. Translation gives CASSIKFGGDYGYTF.

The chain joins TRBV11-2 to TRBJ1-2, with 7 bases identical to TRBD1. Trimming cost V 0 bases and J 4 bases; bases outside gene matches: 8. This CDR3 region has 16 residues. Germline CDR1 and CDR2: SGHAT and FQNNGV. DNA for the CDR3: TGTGCCAGCAGCTTAGACGGACAGGCGGCACTCTATGGCTACACCTTC. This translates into CASSLDGQAALYGYTF.

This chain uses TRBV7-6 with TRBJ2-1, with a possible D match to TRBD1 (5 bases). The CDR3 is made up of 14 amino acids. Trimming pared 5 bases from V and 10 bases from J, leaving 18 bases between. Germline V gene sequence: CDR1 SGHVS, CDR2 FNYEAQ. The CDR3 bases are TGTGCCAGCAGCGCAGAGCCAGGGTCCGGAGAGCAGTTCTTC. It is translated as CASSAEPGSGEQFF.